Sequencing of this TCR beta chain was carried out in a study of shared clonotypes between healthy human individuals. Regarding the study as a whole: Estimated clonotype richness was generally higher in naive than memory subsets. Rarefaction showed sorted-subset sequencing was incomplete despite large depth. Lower generation probabilities were found for non-shared clonotypes than for those shared by all four donors.

On this clone itself: Its matching antigen is unknown. This sample includes further DNA sequences coding for the same CDR3.

Using approximately 190 ng DNA, approximately 30,000 T cell genomes, the sorted-subset replicate PCRs were run. Data came from immunoSEQ multiplex PCR; TCRdb stores just in-frame clones and leaves some out. The repertoire holds 2 million to 2.5 million clones, with approximately 94% as singletons. The germline V gene encodes CDR1 SGHRS and CDR2 YFSETQ. V lost 3 bases and J lost 6; bases outside the gene matches: 2. The CDR3 consists of 15 residues. The sequencing sample was made of naive CD4+ T cells sorted from blood. The subset: CD45RA+ positively selected. This sequence originates from a man between 18 and 29 years old in good health. The J gene is TRBJ2-1, the V gene TRBV5-1; 14 nucleotides agree with TRBD2. In DNA, the CDR3 is TGCGCCAGCAGCTCTGGACTAGCGGGGGGCAATGAGCAGTTCTTC. Its translation: CASSSGLAGGNEQFF.